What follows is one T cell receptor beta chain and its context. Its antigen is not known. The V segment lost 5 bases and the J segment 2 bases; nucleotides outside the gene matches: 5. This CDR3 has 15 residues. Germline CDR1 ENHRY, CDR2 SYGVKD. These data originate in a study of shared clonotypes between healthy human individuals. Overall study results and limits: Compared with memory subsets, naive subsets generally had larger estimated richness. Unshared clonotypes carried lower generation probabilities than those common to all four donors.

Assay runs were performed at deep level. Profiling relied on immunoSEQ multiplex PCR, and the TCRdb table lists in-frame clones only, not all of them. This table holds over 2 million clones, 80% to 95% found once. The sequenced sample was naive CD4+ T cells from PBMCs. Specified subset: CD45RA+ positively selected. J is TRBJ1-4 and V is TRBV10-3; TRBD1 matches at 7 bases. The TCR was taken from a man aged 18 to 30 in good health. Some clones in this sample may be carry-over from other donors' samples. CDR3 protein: CAISPAGGTNEKLFF. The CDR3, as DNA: TGTGCCATCAGTCCAGCAGGGGGGACTAATGAAAAACTGTTTTTT.